Below, 9 T cell receptor beta chains from the same sample are listed, as sequenced in a study of cytomegalovirus exposure and HLA in healthy donors. PCR used 60 Vbeta primers and 13 Jbeta primers. Only in-frame clones appear in the TCRdb table, and some are missing; sequencing was by immunoSEQ multiplex PCR. The repertoire holds 100,000 to 150,000 clones, with more than 75% as singletons. Sequencing input: PBMCs. The receptors come from a woman aged 55 to 70 in good health and CMV-seropositive.

The chain employs TRBV19 and TRBJ1-1; 7 positions match TRBD1. J gave up 3 bases and V 5 bases, and 3 bases lay outside the gene matches. The CDR3 has 13 residues. CDR1 LNHDA and CDR2 SQIVND come from the germline V gene (reference sequence). In DNA form, the CDR3 reads TGTGCCAGTAGTCCGGACAGGTACACTGAAGCTTTCTTT. This encodes CASSPDRYTEAFF. Drawing the rest from reference TRBV19 and TRBJ1-1, the complete variable domain is DGGITQSPKYLFRKEGQNVTLSCEQNLNHDAMYWYRQDPGQGLRLIYYSQIVNDFQKGDIAEGYSVSREKKESFPLTVTSAQKNPTAFYLCASSPDRYTEAFFGQGTRLTVV.

The genes are TRBV14 and TRBJ1-1; 7 nucleotides align to TRBD1. V shed 4 bases, J shed 5 bases, and the junction held 7 bases outside the gene matches. Germline V CDR1 and CDR2: SGHDN, FVKESK. There are 14 residues in the CDR3. CDR3 DNA: TGTGCCAGCAGCCTCACGACAGGGAGGACTGAAGCTTTCTTT. Translating gives CASSLTTGRTEAFF.

The chain has TRBV27 and TRBJ1-2, with 8 positions matching TRBD1. Germline values: CDR1 MNHEY, CDR2 SMNVEV (reference sequence). CDR3 size: 13 residues. J was trimmed by 3 bases and V by 7 bases; bases with no gene match: 4. The CDR3 DNA sequence: TGTGCCAGCACGGACAGGGCGCACTATGGCTACACCTTC. Its protein product is CASTDRAHYGYTF.

The genes are TRBV19 and TRBJ2-7; 7 positions match TRBD1. Germline V gene lookup returns CDR1 LNHDA and CDR2 SQIVND (reference sequence). V was pared by 4 bases and J by 3 bases, with 9 bases of the junction left unmatched. This CDR3 has 15 residues. DNA of the CDR3: TGTGCCAGTAGTACCCGGCTCCGGGACAGCTACGAGCAGTACTTC. It codes for CASSTRLRDSYEQYF.

The gene calls are TRBV6-5 and TRBJ1-2; 10 bases line up with TRBD1. Germline CDR1 reads MNHEY; CDR2 reads SVGAGI. The CDR3 is 13 residues long. V shed 6 bases, J shed 7 bases, and the junction held 5 bases outside the gene matches. Here the CDR3 reads CASRPGTGVGYTF. In nucleotides, the CDR3 is TGTGCCAGCAGGCCCGGGACAGGGGTTGGCTACACCTTC.

As for this clone: Its ends do not fully match the called genes, so a read error is possible. The V call is TRBV30, the J call TRBJ1-2; TRBD1 agrees at 10 bases. Germline V gene data show CDR1 as GTSNPN and CDR2 as SVGIG (reference sequence). This CDR3 has 16 residues. The chain's CDR3 is CAGRGFTGQGIAGYTF. Here the CDR3 DNA reads TGTGCCGGGAGGGGGTTTACGGGACAGGGGATCGCTGGCTACACCTTC.

V usage is TRBV6-1 and J usage is TRBJ1-2; 12 positions agree with TRBD1. Germline V CDR1 and CDR2: MNHNS, SASEGT. After removal of 2 bases from V and 6 bases from J, the junction contained 7 bases not matched to a gene. The CDR3 loop spans 16 amino acids. The CDR3 bases are TGTGCCAGCAGTGAACGCTGGGACAGGGGGCTAAATGGCTACACCTTC. Protein product: CASSERWDRGLNGYTF.

V is TRBV19 and J is TRBJ1-1; D might be TRBD1 (6 bases). From germline, CDR1 is LNHDA and CDR2 SQIVND (reference sequence). CDR3 length: 16 residues. Trimming cost V 4 bases and J 3 bases, with 18 bases left between them. The CDR3 sequence is CASSTIRTAPYTEAFF. The CDR3, as DNA: TGTGCCAGTAGTACAATCCGGACAGCGCCCTACACTGAAGCTTTCTTT.

This chain uses TRBV19 with TRBJ1-5; 8 nucleotides match TRBD1. This CDR3 region has 15 residues. The germline V gene has CDR1 LNHDA and CDR2 SQIVND (reference sequence). Trimming removed 6 bases from V and 0 bases from J; junction bases left unmatched: 4. The CDR3 bases are TGTGCCAGTAGGAAGACAGGGGCTAGCAATCAGCCCCAGCATTTT. Translation gives CASRKTGASNQPQHF.